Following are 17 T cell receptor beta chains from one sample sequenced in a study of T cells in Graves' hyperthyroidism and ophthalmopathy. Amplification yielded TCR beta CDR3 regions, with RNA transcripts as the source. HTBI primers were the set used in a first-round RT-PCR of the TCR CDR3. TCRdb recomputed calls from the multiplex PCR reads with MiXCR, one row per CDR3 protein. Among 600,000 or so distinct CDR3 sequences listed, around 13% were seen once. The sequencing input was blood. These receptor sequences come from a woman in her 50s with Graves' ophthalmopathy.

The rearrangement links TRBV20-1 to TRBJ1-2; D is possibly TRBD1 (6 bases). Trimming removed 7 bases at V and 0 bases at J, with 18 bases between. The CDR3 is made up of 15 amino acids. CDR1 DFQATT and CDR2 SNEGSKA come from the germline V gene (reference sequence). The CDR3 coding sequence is TGCAGTGTTGTCTCTGGACAGACGTCTAACTATGGCTACACCTTC. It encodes CSVVSGQTSNYGYTF.

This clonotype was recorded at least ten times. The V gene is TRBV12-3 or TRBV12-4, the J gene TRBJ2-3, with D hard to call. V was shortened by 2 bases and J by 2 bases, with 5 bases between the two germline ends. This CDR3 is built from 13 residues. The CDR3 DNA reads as TGTGCCAGCAGTTTACAGGTCACAGATACGCAGTATTTT. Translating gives CASSLQVTDTQYF.

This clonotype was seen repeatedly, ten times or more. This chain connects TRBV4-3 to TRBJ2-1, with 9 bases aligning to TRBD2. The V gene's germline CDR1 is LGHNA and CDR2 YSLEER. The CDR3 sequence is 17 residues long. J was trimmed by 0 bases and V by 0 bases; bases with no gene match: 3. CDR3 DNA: TGCGCCAGCAGCCAAGACCTACTAGCGGGCTCCTACAATGAGCAGTTCTTC. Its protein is CASSQDLLAGSYNEQFF.

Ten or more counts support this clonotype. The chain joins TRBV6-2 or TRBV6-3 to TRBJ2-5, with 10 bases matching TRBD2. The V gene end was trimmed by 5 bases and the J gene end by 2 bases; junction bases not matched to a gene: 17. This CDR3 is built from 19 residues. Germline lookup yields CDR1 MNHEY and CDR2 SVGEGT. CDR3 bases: TGTGCCAGCAGTCGCCTGAGGACTAGCGGATACCTTCCTCAAGAGACCCAGTACTTC. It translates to CASSRLRTSGYLPQETQYF.

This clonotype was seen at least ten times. The CDR3 DNA is TGTGCCAGCAGTTCGAAACCATCTGGTCAGCCCCAGCATTTT. Translation: CASSSKPSGQPQHF. The V gene is TRBV6-1, the J gene TRBJ1-5; D is ambiguous. Trimming left V 5 bases short and J 6 bases short, with 14 bases between. The CDR3 contains 14 residues. CDR1 and CDR2 from the germline V gene are MNHNS and SASEGT.

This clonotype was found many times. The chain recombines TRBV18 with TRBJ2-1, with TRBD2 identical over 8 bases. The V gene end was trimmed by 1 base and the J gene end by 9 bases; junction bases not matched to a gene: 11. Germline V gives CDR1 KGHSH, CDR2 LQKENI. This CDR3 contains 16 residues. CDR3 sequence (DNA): TGTGCCAGCTCACCACGGTCTAGCGGGTTAGCCCCTGAGCAGTTCTTC. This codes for CASSPRSSGLAPEQFF.

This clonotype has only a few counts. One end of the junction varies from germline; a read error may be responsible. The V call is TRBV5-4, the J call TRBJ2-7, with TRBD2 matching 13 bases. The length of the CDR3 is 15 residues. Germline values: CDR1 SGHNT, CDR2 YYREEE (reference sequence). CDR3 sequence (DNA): TGTGCCAGCAGCCTTCGGACTAGCGGGGGCTACGGGCAGTACTTC. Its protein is CASSLRTSGGYGQYF.

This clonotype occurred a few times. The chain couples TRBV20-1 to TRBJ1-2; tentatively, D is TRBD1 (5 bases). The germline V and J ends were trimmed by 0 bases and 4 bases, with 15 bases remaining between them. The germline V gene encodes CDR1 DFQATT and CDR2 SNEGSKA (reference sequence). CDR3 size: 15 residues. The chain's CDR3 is CSAREGTAPGYGYTF. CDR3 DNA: TGCAGTGCTAGAGAGGGGACTGCCCCTGGCTATGGCTACACCTTC.

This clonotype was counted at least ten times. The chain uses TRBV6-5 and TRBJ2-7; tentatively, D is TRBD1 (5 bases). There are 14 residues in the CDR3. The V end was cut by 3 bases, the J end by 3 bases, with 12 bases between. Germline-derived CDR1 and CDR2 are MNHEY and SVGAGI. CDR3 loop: CASSYQGSDYEQYF. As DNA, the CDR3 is TGTGCCAGCAGTTATCAGGGCTCCGACTACGAGCAGTACTTC.

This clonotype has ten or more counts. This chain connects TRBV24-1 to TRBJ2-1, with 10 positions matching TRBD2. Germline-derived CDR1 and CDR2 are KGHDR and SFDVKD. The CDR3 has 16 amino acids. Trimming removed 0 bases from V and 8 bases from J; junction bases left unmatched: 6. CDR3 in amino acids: CATSDLSSGSPDEQFF. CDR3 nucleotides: TGTGCCACCAGTGATTTGTCTAGCGGGAGTCCGGATGAGCAGTTCTTC.

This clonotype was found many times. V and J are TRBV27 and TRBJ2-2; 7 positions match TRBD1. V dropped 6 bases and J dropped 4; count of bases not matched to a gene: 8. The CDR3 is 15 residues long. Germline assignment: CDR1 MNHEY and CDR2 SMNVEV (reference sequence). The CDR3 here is CASSFRQGVTGELFF. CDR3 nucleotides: TGTGCCAGCAGCTTCAGACAGGGCGTCACCGGGGAGCTGTTTTTT.

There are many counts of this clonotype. The CDR3 DNA reads as TGTGCCTGGAATTTGGAGTCCTACGAGCAGTACTTC. Translation: CAWNLESYEQYF. The chain recombines TRBV30 with TRBJ2-7; unclear D gene. V lost 4 bases and J lost 1, with 8 bases in between. Germline-derived CDR1 and CDR2 are GTSNPN and SVGIG (reference sequence). The CDR3 spans 12 residues.

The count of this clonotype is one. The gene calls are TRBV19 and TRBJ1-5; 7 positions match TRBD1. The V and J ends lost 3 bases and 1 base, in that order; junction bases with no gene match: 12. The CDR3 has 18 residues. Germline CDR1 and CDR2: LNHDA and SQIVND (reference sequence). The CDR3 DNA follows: TGTGCCAGTAGTATGAGGATGCGGCGACAGGGAAGCAATCAGCCCCAGCATTTT. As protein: CASSMRMRRQGSNQPQHF.

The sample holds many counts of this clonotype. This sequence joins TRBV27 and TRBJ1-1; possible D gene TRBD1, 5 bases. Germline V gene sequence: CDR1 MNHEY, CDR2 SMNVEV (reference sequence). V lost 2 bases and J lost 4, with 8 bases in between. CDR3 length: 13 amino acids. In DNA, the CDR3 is TGTGCCAGCAGTTTAGGGGGTACCACTGAAGCTTTCTTT. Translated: CASSLGGTTEAFF.

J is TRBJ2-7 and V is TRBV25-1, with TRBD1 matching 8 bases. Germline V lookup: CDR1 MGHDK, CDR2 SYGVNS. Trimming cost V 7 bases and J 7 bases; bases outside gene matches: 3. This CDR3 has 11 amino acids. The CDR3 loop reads CASTTGDEQYF. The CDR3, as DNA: TGTGCCAGCACGACAGGGGATGAGCAGTACTTC.

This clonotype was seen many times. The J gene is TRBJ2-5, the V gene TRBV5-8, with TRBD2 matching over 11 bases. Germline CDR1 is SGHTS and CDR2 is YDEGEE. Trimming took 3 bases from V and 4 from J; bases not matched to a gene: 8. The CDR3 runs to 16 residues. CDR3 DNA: TGTGCCAGCAGCTCGTCACTAGCGGGAGTAGTAGAGACCCAGTACTTC. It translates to CASSSSLAGVVETQYF.

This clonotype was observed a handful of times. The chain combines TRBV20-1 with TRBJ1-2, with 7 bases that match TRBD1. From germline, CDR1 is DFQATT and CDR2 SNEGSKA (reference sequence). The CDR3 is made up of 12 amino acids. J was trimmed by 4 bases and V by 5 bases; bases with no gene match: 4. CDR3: CSAARGTYGYTF. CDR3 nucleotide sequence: TGCAGTGCTGCCAGGGGGACCTATGGCTACACCTTC.